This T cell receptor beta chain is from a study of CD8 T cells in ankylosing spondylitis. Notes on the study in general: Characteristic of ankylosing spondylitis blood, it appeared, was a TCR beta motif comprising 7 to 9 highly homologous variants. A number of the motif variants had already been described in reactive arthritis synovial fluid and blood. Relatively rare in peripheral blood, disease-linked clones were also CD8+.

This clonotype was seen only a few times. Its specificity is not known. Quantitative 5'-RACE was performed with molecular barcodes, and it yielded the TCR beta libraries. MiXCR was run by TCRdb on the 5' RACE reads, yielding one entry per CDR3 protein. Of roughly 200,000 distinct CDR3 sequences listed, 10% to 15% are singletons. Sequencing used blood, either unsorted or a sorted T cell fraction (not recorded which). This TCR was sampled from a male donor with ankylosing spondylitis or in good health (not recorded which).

CDR3 DNA sequence: TGCGCCAGCAGCCAAGATACAGCTTATAGCAATCAGCCCCAGCATTTT. This sequence encodes CASSQDTAYSNQPQHF. The genes are TRBV4-1 and TRBJ1-5, with D hard to call. This CDR3 spans 16 amino acids. V lost 0 bases and J lost 0, with 9 bases in between. Germline CDR1 and CDR2: MGHRA and YSYEKL.